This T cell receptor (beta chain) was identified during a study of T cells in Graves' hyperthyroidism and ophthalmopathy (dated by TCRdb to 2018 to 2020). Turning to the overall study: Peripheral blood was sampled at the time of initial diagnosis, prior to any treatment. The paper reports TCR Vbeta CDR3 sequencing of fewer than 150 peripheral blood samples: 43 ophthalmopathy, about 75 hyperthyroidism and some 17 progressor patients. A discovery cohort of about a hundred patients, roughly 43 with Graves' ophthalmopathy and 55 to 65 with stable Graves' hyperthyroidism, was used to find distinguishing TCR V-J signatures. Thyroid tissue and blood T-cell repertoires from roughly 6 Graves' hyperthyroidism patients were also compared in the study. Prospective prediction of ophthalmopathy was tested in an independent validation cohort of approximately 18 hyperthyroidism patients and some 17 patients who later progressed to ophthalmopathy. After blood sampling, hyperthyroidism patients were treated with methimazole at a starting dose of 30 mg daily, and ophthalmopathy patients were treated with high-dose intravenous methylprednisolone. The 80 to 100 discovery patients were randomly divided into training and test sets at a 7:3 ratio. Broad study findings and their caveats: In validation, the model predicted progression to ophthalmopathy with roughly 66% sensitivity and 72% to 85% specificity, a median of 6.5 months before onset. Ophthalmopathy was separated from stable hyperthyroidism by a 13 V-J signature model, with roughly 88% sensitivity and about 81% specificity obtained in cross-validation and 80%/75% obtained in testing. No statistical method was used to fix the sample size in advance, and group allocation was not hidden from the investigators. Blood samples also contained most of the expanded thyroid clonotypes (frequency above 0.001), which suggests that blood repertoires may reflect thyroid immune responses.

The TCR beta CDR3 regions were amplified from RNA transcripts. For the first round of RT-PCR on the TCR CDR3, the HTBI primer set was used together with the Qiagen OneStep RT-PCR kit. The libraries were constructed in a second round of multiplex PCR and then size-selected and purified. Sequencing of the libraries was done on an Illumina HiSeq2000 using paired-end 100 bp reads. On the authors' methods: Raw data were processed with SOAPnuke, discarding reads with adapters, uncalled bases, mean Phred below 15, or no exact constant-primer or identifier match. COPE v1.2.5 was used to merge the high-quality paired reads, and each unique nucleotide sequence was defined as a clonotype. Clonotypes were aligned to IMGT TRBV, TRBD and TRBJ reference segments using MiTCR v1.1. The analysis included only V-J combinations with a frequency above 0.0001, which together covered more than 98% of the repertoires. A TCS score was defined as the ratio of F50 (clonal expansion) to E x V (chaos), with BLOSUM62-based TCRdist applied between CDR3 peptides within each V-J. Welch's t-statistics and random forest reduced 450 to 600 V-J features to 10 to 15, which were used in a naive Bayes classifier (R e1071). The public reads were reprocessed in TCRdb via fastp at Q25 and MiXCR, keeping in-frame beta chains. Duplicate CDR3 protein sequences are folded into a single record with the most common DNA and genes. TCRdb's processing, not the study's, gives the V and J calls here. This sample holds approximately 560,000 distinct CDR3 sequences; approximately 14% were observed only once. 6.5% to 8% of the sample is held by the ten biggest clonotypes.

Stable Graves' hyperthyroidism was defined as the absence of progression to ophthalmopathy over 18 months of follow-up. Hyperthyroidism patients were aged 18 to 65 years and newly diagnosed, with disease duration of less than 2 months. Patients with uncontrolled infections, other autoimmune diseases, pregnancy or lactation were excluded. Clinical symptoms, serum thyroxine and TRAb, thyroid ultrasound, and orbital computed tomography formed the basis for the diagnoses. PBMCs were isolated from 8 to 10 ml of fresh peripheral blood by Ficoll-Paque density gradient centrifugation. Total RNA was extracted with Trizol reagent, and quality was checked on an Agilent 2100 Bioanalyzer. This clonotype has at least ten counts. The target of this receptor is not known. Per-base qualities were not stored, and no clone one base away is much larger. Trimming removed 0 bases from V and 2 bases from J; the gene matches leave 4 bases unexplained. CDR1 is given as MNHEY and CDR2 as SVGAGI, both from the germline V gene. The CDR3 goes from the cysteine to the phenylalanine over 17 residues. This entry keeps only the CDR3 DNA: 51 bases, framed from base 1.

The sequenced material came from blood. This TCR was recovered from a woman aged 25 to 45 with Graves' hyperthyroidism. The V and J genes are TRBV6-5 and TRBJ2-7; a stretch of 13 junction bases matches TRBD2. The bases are TGTGCCAGCAGTTACTCTGGGACTAGCGGGGTAGCCTACGAGCAGTACTTC. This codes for CASSYSGTSGVAYEQYF.